This TCR beta chain derives from a study of cytomegalovirus exposure and HLA in healthy donors (TCRdb year 2017). For context, the study as a whole: The approximately 710 repertoires of the first cohort and the 120 validation repertoires were produced on the same platform, according to a later analysis. High-throughput TCR immunosequencing, statistical association of individual TCRs with disease status, and machine learning were combined to predict cytomegalovirus infection status. Besides the first cohort of approximately 710 subjects, a separate validation cohort made up of roughly 120 different subjects was used. The study aimed to test whether cataloging public T cell receptors could reveal signatures of past pathogen exposure. Summary of the overall study and its limitations: The classifier was reported to diagnose cytomegalovirus status with high specificity and sensitivity in both the original cohort and the validation cohort. A later analysis had no HLA typing for the validation cohort, so co-occurrence there was scored across all 130 or so repertoires. Of the cluster scores, about 94% were above 0 in a later analysis, which found that TCRs clustered in the first cohort also tended to co-occur in the 95 to 150 validation repertoires. The authors suggested that the approach could potentially be extended to other disease states and immunological phenotypes. In the study, some 180 TCR beta chains were listed as associated with cytomegalovirus. In vitro tests confirmed that a few of the cytomegalovirus-associated TCR beta chains recognize cytomegalovirus antigens. Most TCR sequences were observed very rarely across donors, whereas some public TCRs were present in many individuals.

Donors formed part of the validation cohort, which comprised about 120 subjects and was distinct from the first cohort of roughly 600 subjects. Compared with germline, V lacks 5 bases and J lacks 2 bases; bases without a gene match: 6. From the cysteine up to the phenylalanine, the CDR3 has a length of 15 residues. Only the CDR3 region is kept as DNA, spanning 45 bases read in frame from base 1. Taken from the germline V gene (reference sequence), the CDR1 and CDR2 loops are MNHEY and SMNVEV. Points on this clone: Its binding antigen is unknown. Base qualities were left out, and no much larger clone turns up one base away.

Library preparation employed the immunoSEQ multiplex PCR assay. Regarding the original processing steps: A statistical classification framework was built to diagnose cytomegalovirus status from the catalog of TCR beta chain sequences. TCRdb's version of the immuneACCESS table is confined to in-frame rearrangements and falls short of the full clone set. An unresolved V gene accounts for under half of the shortfall where checked; the remainder is of unknown origin. V and J calls and clone size come straight from that table; D and trimming were deduced from the DNA. The sample table lists around 120,000 clones, about 85% of them with a count of one. About 4.3% of the sample lies in the top ten.

The rearranged chain carries TRBV27 and TRBJ2-3, and 8 bases in between align with TRBD2. The TCR was taken from a man between 18 and 29 years old in good health and CMV-seropositive. Sequenced material: PBMCs. CDR3 reads: CASSLLSGVTDTQYF. The nucleotide sequence reads TGTGCCAGCAGTCTACTTAGCGGGGTCACAGATACGCAGTATTTT.